This T cell receptor (beta chain) was sequenced for a study of blood T cells in healthy people across ages. Notes on the study in general: Strong correlation linked observed beta diversity and percent naive T cells.

Primers used in a second PCR of about 7 to 12 cycles were a sample-barcoded 5' primer and a J-beta primer mix. Researchers report that a template-switch adaptor with 12 random nucleotides tagged each cDNA molecule. TCRdb re-called the 5' RACE reads through MiXCR, storing one row per CDR3 protein. This sample carries 700,000 to 850,000 distinct CDR3 sequences, 36% of them seen once, and the ten largest clones take 10% to 15%. From germline, CDR1 is DFQATT and CDR2 SNEGSKA (reference sequence). The CDR3 runs 14 residues. The V segment lost 6 bases and the J segment 4 bases; nucleotides outside the gene matches: 7. Note on this clonotype: The antigen is unknown.

The sample providers were healthy Caucasian people from Russia, aged roughly 6 to 90. Each donor gave 9 to 10 milliliters of peripheral blood. This TCR was recovered from a man younger than 30 in good health. The specimen sequenced was blood. The V gene is TRBV20-1, the J gene TRBJ2-5, with 11 bases fitting TRBD1. CDR3 in amino acids: CSAGGQGERETQYF. CDR3 DNA sequence: TGCAGTGCCGGGGGACAGGGGGAGAGAGAGACCCAGTACTTC.